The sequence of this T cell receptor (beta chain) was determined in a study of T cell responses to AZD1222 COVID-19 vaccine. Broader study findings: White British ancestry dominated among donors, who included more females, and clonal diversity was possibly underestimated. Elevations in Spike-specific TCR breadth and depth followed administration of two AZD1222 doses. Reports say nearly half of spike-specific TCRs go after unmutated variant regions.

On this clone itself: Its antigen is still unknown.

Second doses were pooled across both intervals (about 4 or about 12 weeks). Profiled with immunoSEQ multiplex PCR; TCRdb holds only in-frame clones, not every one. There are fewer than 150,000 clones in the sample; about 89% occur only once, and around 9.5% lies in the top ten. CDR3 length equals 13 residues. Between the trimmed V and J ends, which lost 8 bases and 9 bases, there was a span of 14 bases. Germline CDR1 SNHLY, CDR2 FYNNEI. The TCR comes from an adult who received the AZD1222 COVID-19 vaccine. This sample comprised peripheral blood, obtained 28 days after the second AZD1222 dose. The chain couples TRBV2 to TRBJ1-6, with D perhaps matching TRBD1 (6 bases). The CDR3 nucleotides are TGTGCCAGCCGGGGGCAGGGGCTTTCACCCCTCCACTTT. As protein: CASRGQGLSPLHF.